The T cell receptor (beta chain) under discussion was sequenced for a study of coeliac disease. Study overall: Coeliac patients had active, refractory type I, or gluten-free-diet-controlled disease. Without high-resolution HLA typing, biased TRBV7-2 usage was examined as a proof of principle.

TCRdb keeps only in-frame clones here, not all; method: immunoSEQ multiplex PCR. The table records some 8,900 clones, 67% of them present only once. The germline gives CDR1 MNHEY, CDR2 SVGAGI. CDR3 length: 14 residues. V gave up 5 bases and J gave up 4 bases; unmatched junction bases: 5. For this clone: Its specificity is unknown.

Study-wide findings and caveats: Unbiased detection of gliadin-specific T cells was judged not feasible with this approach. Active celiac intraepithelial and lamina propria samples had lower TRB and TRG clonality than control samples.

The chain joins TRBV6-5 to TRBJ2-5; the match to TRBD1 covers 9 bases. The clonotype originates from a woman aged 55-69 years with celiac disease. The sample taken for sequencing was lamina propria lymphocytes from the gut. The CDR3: CASSQGQGRETQYF. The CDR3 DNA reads TGTGCCAGCAGTCAAGGACAGGGGAGAGAGACCCAGTACTTC.